A selection of T cell receptor beta chains follows, all from one sample in a study of beta chain features in type 1 diabetes. Sequencing used immunoSEQ multiplex PCR; TCRdb keeps in-frame clones, though not all of them. The repertoire holds 970,000 or so clones, with roughly a sixth as singletons. Input material: naive CD4+ T cells from blood. The source is a young woman in good health. CDR3s include the opening cysteine and the closing phenylalanine or tryptophan. The D gene is left open where the match is weak. Clone sizes are given selectively: once, few, many, or a class where the clone is expanded.

clone size: .
D gene: TRBD1
V gene: TRBV9
J gene: TRBJ2-7
CDR3 DNA: TGTGCCAGCAGCCCCCAGGGACAGGCGACGGGCTACGAGCAGTACTTC
CDR3 protein: CASSPQGQATGYEQYF

clone size: few
D gene: TRBD1
V gene: TRBV7-9
J gene: TRBJ2-4
CDR3 DNA: TGTGCCAGCAGCCTAAGGGGGACAGGCCAAGCGAACATTCAGTACTTC
CDR3 protein: CASSLRGTGQANIQYF

clone size: few
D gene: TRBD1
V gene: TRBV4-3
J gene: TRBJ1-1
CDR3 DNA: TGCGCCAGCAGCCAAGATGGGACAGCCCGGCCCGAAGCTTTCTTT
CDR3 protein: CASSQDGTARPEAFF

clone size: few
D gene: .
V gene: TRBV7-9
J gene: TRBJ2-7
CDR3 DNA: TGTGCCAGCAGCTTCCTCTACGAGCAGTACTTC
CDR3 protein: CASSFLYEQYF

clone size: once
D gene: .
V gene: TRBV25-1
J gene: TRBJ2-2
CDR3 DNA: TGTGCCAGCAGAGGGTCCGACACCGGGGAGCTGTTTTTT
CDR3 protein: CASRGSDTGELFF

clone size: few
D gene: .
V gene: TRBV6-6
J gene: TRBJ2-1
CDR3 DNA: TGTGCCAGCAGTCCCCGCGGGAACAATGAGCAGTTCTTC
CDR3 protein: CASSPRGNNEQFF

clone size: .
D gene: .
V gene: TRBV7-3
J gene: TRBJ1-1
CDR3 DNA: TGTGCCAGCAGCTTAATTCCGGGCACTGAAGCTTTCTTT
CDR3 protein: CASSLIPGTEAFF

clone size: .
D gene: .
V gene: TRBV28
J gene: TRBJ1-2
CDR3 DNA: TGTGCCAGCAGTTTGACTCTAGACGGCTACACCTTC
CDR3 protein: CASSLTLDGYTF

clone size: few
D gene: .
V gene: TRBV5-1
J gene: TRBJ2-3
CDR3 DNA: TGCGCCAGCAGTGAAGCAGGGACAGATACGCAGTATTTT
CDR3 protein: CASSEAGTDTQYF

clone size: .
D gene: .
V gene: TRBV7-9
J gene: TRBJ1-1
CDR3 DNA: TGTGCCAGCAGCCCCGGGGGTGAAGCTTTCTTT
CDR3 protein: CASSPGGEAFF

clone size: .
D gene: .
V gene: TRBV5-5
J gene: TRBJ2-1
CDR3 DNA: TGTGCCAGCAGCTTAGGGAGCTCCTACAATGAGCAGTTCTTC
CDR3 protein: CASSLGSSYNEQFF

clone size: .
D gene: TRBD1
V gene: TRBV5-1
J gene: TRBJ1-1
CDR3 DNA: TGCGCCAGCAGCTTGCTTCAGGGGGGCCCTGAAGCTTTCTTT
CDR3 protein: CASSLLQGGPEAFF

clone size: .
D gene: TRBD2
V gene: TRBV18
J gene: TRBJ2-7
CDR3 DNA: TGTGCCAGCTCCCCCGGGACTAGCGGAGAGGTCGTGAACCCCTACGAGCAGTACTTC
CDR3 protein: CASSPGTSGEVVNPYEQYF

clone size: .
D gene: .
V gene: TRBV18
J gene: TRBJ2-2
CDR3 DNA: TGTGCCAGCTCACCGGGGAACACCGGGGAGCTGTTTTTT
CDR3 protein: CASSPGNTGELFF

clone size: .
D gene: .
V gene: TRBV15
J gene: TRBJ2-5
CDR3 DNA: TGTGCCACCAGCAGAGCTAGACAACAGGAGACCCAGTACTTC
CDR3 protein: CATSRARQQETQYF

clone size: .
D gene: .
V gene: TRBV27
J gene: TRBJ2-3
CDR3 DNA: TGTGCCAGCAGCCAACAAGCGGGCCATACGCAGTATTTT
CDR3 protein: CASSQQAGHTQYF

clone size: few
D gene: TRBD1
V gene: TRBV29-1
J gene: TRBJ2-6
CDR3 DNA: TGCAGCGTTACGACAGGGGGCGCTGGGGCCAACGTCCTGACTTTC
CDR3 protein: CSVTTGGAGANVLTF